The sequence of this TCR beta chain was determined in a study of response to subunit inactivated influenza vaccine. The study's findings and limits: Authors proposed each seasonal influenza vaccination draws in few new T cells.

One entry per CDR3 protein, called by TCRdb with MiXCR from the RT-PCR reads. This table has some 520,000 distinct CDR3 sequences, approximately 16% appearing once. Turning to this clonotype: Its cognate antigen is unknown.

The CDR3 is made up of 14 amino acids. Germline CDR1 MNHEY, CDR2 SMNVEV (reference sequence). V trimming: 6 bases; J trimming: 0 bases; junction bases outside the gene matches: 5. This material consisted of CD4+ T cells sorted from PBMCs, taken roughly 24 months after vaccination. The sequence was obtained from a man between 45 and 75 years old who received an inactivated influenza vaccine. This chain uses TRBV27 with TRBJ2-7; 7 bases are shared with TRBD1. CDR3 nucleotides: TGTGCCAGCAGCCGGACAGGTCCCTCCTACGAGCAGTACTTC. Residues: CASSRTGPSYEQYF.